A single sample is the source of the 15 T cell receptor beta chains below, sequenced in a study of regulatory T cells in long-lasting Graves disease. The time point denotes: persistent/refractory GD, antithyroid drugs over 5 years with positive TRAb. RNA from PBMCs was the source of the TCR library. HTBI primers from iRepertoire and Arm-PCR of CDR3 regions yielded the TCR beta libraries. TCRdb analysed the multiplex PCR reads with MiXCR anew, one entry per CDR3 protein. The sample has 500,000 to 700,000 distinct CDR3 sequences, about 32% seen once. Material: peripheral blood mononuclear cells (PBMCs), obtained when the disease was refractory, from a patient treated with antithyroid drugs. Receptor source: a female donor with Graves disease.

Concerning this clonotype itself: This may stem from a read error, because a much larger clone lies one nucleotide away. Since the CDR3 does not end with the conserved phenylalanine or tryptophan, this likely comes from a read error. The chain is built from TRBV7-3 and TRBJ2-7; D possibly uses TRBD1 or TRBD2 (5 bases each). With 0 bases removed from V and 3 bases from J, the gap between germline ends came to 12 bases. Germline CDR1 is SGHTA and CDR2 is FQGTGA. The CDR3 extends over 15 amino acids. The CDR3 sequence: CASSLTGDGRYEQYL. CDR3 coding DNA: TGTGCCAGCAGCTTAACCGGGGACGGACGCTACGAGCAGTACCTC.

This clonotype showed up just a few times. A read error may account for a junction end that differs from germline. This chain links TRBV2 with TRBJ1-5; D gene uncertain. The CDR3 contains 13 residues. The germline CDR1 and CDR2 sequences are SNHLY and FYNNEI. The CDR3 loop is CASREGSGQPQHF. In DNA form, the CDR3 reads TGTGCCAGCAGGGAAGGGTCGGGACAGCCCCAGCATTTT.

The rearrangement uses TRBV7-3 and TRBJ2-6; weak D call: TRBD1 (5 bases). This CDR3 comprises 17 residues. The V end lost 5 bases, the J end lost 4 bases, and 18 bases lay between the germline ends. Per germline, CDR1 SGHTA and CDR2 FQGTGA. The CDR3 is CASSPQPGLRGANVLTF. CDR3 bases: TGTGCCAGCAGCCCCCAACCAGGGCTAAGAGGGGCCAACGTCCTGACTTTC.

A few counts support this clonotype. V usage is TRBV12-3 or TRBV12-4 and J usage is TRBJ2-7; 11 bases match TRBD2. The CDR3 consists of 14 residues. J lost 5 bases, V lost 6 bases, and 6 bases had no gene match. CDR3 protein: CASSPTSGIHEQYF. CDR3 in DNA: TGTGCCAGCAGCCCGACTAGCGGGATCCACGAGCAGTACTTC.

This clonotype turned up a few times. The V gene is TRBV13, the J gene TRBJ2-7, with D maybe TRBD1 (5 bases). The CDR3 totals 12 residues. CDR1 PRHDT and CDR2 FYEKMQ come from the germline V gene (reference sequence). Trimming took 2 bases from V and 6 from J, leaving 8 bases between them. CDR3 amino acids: CASSLWQGEQYF. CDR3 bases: TGTGCCAGCAGCTTATGGCAGGGCGAGCAGTACTTC.

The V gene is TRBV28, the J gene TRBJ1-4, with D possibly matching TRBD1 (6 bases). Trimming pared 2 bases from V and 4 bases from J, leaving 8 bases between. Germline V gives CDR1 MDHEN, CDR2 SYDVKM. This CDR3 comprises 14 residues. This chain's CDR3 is CASSLIQGNEKLFF. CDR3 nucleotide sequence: TGTGCCAGCAGTTTAATACAGGGTAATGAAAAACTGTTTTTT.

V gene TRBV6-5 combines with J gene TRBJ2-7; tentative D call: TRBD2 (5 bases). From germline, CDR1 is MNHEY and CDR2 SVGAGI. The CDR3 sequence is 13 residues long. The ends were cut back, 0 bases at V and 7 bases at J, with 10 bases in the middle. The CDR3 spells CASSYSAVREQYF. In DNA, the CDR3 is TGTGCCAGCAGTTACTCAGCGGTTAGGGAGCAGTACTTC.

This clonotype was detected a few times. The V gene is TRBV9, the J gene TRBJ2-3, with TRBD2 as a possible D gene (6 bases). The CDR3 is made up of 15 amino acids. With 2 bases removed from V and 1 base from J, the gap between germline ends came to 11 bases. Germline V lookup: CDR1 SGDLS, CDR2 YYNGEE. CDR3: CASSVSGHGTDTQYF. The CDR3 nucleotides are TGTGCCAGCAGCGTCAGCGGGCACGGCACAGATACGCAGTATTTT.

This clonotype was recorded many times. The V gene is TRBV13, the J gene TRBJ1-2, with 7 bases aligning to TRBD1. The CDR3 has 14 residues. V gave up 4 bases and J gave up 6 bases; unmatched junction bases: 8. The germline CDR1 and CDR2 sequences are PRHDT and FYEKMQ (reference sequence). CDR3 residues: CASSSRQGLHGYTF. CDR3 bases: TGTGCCAGCAGCTCCCGACAGGGACTTCATGGCTACACCTTC.

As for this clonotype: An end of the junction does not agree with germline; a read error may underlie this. CDR3 in DNA: TGCAGTGCTAGGGGAGGGCTTAACTATGGCTGCACCTTC. Encoded protein: CSARGGLNYGCTF. The chain joins TRBV20-1 to TRBJ1-2; D not certain. In germline, CDR1 is DFQATT, CDR2 SNEGSKA (reference sequence). The CDR3 has 13 amino acids.

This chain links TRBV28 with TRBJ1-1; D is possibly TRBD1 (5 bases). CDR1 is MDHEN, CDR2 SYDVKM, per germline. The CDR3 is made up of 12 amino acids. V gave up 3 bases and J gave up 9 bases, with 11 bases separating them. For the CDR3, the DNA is TGTGCCAGCAGTTTGGTGGGGCGCAAAGCTTTCTTT. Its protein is CASSLVGRKAFF.

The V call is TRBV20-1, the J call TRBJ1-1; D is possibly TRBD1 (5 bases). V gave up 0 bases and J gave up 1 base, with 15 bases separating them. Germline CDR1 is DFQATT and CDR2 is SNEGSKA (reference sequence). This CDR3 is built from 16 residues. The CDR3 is CSARDGKGRENTEAFF. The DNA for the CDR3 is TGCAGTGCTAGAGATGGCAAGGGACGGGAGAACACTGAAGCTTTCTTT.

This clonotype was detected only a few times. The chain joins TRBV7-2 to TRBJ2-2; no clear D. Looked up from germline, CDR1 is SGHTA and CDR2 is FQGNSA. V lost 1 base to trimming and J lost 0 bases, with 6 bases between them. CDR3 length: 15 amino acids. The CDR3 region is CASSLGVSNTGELFF. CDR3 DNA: TGTGCCAGCAGCTTAGGGGTCTCGAACACCGGGGAGCTGTTTTTT.

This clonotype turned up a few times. This CDR3 is CASSLGGALAYEQYF. The CDR3 nucleotides read TGTGCCAGCAGCTTAGGGGGGGCACTAGCCTACGAGCAGTACTTC. The J gene is TRBJ2-7, the V gene TRBV7-2, with D perhaps being TRBD1 or TRBD2 (6 bases each). There are 15 residues in the CDR3. The germline V gene encodes CDR1 SGHTA and CDR2 FQGNSA. Trimming removed 1 base at V and 2 bases at J, with 12 bases between.

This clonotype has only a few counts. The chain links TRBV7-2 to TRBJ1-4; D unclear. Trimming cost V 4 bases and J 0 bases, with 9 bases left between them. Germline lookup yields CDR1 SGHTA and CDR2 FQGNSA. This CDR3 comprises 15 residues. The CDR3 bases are TGTGCCAGCAGCTCCGAGGCGACAACTAATGAAAAACTGTTTTTT. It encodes CASSSEATTNEKLFF.